Below, one T cell receptor beta chain is given with its context. The antigen is not known. Sequencing was performed with immunoSEQ multiplex PCR; in TCRdb, only in-frame clones are kept and a portion is missing. Of about 98,000 clones listed, roughly 87% are singletons. The record originates from a study of graft-versus-host responses after intestinal transplantation. In the study overall: Recipients had multivisceral, liver-intestinal, or isolated intestinal transplants. The recipients all started with anti-thymocyte globulin induction and then took tacrolimus and steroids for 3 to 4 years.

General observations from the study: GvH clones appeared in recipient marrow, some first in ileum or blood. High graft-versus-host to host-versus-graft clonal ratios were found in allografts of patients who had graft-donor T cell macrochimerism.

Germline-derived CDR1 and CDR2 are SGHDN and FVKESK. The CDR3 has 16 residues. J gave up 8 bases and V 4 bases, and 6 bases lay outside the gene matches. This chain links TRBV14 with TRBJ2-4; TRBD2 aligns across 15 bases. The TCR sequence derives from a human donor who received an intestinal transplant. Sequences were derived from unstimulated CD8+ T cells sorted from spleen or lymph node cells, sampled before intestinal transplant. CDR3 loop: CASSPWTSGRGDIQYF. In DNA, the CDR3 is TGTGCCAGCAGCCCCTGGACTAGCGGGAGGGGGGACATTCAGTACTTC.